The T cell receptor (beta chain) described here comes from a study of blood T cell repertoires in COVID-19. As for the study in general: The United States, Italy and Spain were the sources of the acute and convalescent COVID-19 samples. PBMCs, B-cell-depleted T cells, or T cells were the source of the cDNA or gDNA that made up the material.

The V and J ends lost 4 bases and 7 bases, in that order; junction bases with no gene match: 8. CDR1 is SGHRS and CDR2 is YFSETQ in the germline V gene. This CDR3 contains 16 residues. In the study's own analysis: Estimated nucleated cell counts came from reference gene primer amplification. Clones were read by immunoSEQ multiplex PCR, and TCRdb kept only the in-frame ones, dropping some. The V and J calls and clone size were taken over from that table, and D and trimming were inferred from the DNA. The repertoire holds hundreds of thousands of clones, with about 91% as singletons. The chain recombines TRBV5-1 with TRBJ2-2; 12 nucleotides line up with TRBD1. The receptor comes from a woman between 50 and 59 years old with COVID-19, enrolled during active disease. Material for sequencing was peripheral blood. The CDR3 loop is CASSPGTGGGYGELFF. The CDR3 DNA sequence: TGCGCCAGCAGCCCCGGGACAGGGGGCGGGTACGGGGAGCTGTTTTTT.